Below, 12 T cell receptor beta chains from the same sample are listed, as sequenced in a study of cytomegalovirus exposure and HLA in healthy donors. PCR primers comprised 60 Vbeta and 13 Jbeta primers. Libraries were prepared by immunoSEQ multiplex PCR; TCRdb keeps only in-frame clonotypes and omits some of them. The sample consists of around 140,000 clones, around 78% of them appearing once. Sequenced material: PBMCs. Every receptor here comes from a woman aged 18-29 years in good health and CMV-seronegative.

This clone was observed a few times. The genes are TRBV15 and TRBJ2-3, with D unclear. CDR3 length: 15 amino acids. V lost 0 bases to trimming and J lost 2 bases, with 9 bases between them. Germline V gene lookup returns CDR1 LNHNV and CDR2 YYDKDF (reference sequence). This chain's CDR3 is CATSRDPISTDTQYF. CDR3 nucleotides: TGTGCCACCAGCAGAGATCCAATTTCCACAGATACGCAGTATTTT.

This rearrangement joins TRBV6-6 to TRBJ1-5; D remains ambiguous. The V gene lost 4 bases and the J gene lost 9 bases, with 10 bases spanning the gap. This CDR3 has 12 amino acids. The V gene's germline CDR1 is MNHNY and CDR2 SVGAGI (reference sequence). CDR3 sequence (DNA): TGTGCCAGCAGTTTAGAGGTGAGGCCCCAGCATTTT. It yields the protein CASSLEVRPQHF.

In its sample, this clone was seen a few times. The chain couples TRBV6-1 to TRBJ1-2; no clear D. The germline CDR1 and CDR2 sequences are MNHNS and SASEGT. V lost 2 bases to trimming and J lost 4 bases, with 11 bases between them. This CDR3 has 14 residues. CDR3 nucleotides: TGTGCCAGCAGTGAATCGGGGTTCGGCTATGGCTACACCTTC. Its translation: CASSESGFGYGYTF.

The chain uses TRBV7-2 and TRBJ2-7, with 8 nucleotides matching TRBD1. Germline loops: CDR1 SGHTA, CDR2 FQGNSA. The CDR3 has 14 residues. Germline trimming cut 6 bases from V and 7 bases from J; bases unmatched to any gene: 11. The CDR3 DNA reads TGTGCCAGCAGTTCCGACAGGGGTATCGGTGAGCAGTACTTC. Its translation is CASSSDRGIGEQYF.

This chain connects TRBV25-1 to TRBJ2-3, with 13 bases identical to TRBD2. Germline loops: CDR1 MGHDK, CDR2 SYGVNS. This CDR3 is 14 amino acids long. Germline trimming cut 4 bases from V and 6 bases from J; bases unmatched to any gene: 1. In DNA form, the CDR3 reads TGTGCCAGCAGTGGGACTAGCGGGAGTGATACGCAGTATTTT. Amino acids: CASSGTSGSDTQYF.

The chain joins TRBV6-1 to TRBJ1-4, with TRBD1 matching 8 bases. Unmatched junction bases numbered 5, after V lost 1 base and J lost 7 bases. CDR3 length: 15 residues. Germline assignment: CDR1 MNHNS and CDR2 SASEGT. The CDR3 nucleotides are TGTGCCAGCAGTGAAGGGCAGGGGGCTTTTGAAAAACTGTTTTTT. This translates into CASSEGQGAFEKLFF.

The rearrangement links TRBV5-4 to TRBJ2-1, with D possibly being TRBD2 (5 bases). Germline V CDR1 and CDR2: SGHNT, YYREEE (reference sequence). The ends were cut back, 4 bases at V and 0 bases at J, with 14 bases in the middle. The CDR3 is 16 residues long. CDR3 sequence: CASSREGSSSYNEQFF. For the CDR3, the DNA is TGTGCCAGCAGCCGTGAGGGCTCGAGCTCCTACAATGAGCAGTTCTTC.

The chain is built from TRBV4-2 and TRBJ2-5; perhaps TRBD2 as D (5 bases). Trimming removed 0 bases from V and 2 bases from J, with 13 bases in between. The CDR3 consists of 16 residues. CDR1 and CDR2 from the germline V gene are LGHNA and YNFKEQ. The CDR3 loop is CASSQESRTLQETQYF. CDR3 in DNA: TGTGCCAGCAGCCAAGAGAGTCGGACTCTTCAAGAGACCCAGTACTTC.

This clone was recorded a few times. The chain links TRBV5-1 to TRBJ2-7; weak D call: TRBD1 (5 bases). CDR3 length: 14 residues. Trimming took off 5 bases at V and 2 bases at J, with 14 bases between the two ends. Germline assignment: CDR1 SGHRS and CDR2 YFSETQ. CDR3 region: CASRPGMWAYEQYF. CDR3 coding DNA: TGCGCCAGCAGGCCAGGGATGTGGGCCTACGAGCAGTACTTC.

The chain links TRBV4-1 to TRBJ2-1, with D perhaps TRBD2 (6 bases). This CDR3 contains 20 residues. Germline lookup yields CDR1 MGHRA and CDR2 YSYEKL. Between the trimmed V and J ends, which lost 4 bases and 4 bases, there was a span of 29 bases. CDR3 coding DNA: TGCGCCAGCAGCCTAGCTCTACTAGCCACCAAAGGACGGGGTTACAATGAGCAGTTCTTC. Amino acids: CASSLALLATKGRGYNEQFF.

The chain has TRBV29-1 and TRBJ2-7, with D perhaps matching TRBD2 (7 bases). The CDR3 has 12 residues. The V end was cut by 0 bases, the J end by 9 bases, with 12 bases between. In germline, CDR1 is SQVTM, CDR2 ANQGSEA. The CDR3 sequence: CSVEEGGGGQYF. The DNA for the CDR3 is TGCAGCGTTGAAGAAGGCGGGGGCGGGCAGTACTTC.

The chain carries TRBV4-2 and TRBJ2-2; 11 bases are shared with TRBD2. There are 16 residues in the CDR3. Germline CDR1 LGHNA, CDR2 YNFKEQ. V lost 3 bases and J lost 1; bases outside the gene matches: 1. The CDR3 reads CASSHGLAGNTGELFF. The CDR3 bases are TGTGCCAGCAGCCACGGACTAGCGGGGAACACCGGGGAGCTGTTTTTT.